This TCR beta chain was sequenced during a study of T cell changes during pregnancy in multiple sclerosis. Measured with immunoSEQ multiplex PCR; TCRdb has only the in-frame clones, and not every one. The repertoire holds roughly 38,000 clones, with roughly 91% as singletons. The receptor comes from a female donor in good health, enrolled as a control in a pregnancy study. The material sequenced was CD4+ T cells from peripheral blood mononuclear cells, taken in the second trimester of pregnancy.

CDR3 in amino acids: CASSPQTGTSGYEQYF. CDR3 coding DNA: TGTGCCAGCAGCCCGCAAACCGGGACTAGCGGATACGAGCAGTACTTC. The V gene is TRBV7-2, the J gene TRBJ2-7; 11 nucleotides line up with TRBD2. The CDR3 has 16 residues. V was pared by 5 bases and J by 4 bases, with 10 bases of the junction left unmatched. CDR1 and CDR2 (germline): SGHTA, FQGNSA.